The present T cell receptor (beta chain) was sequenced within a study of CD4 T cells in relation to SARS-CoV-2 and coronaviruses. At the level of the study: The negative reference was HIV-1 Nef peptide pool or peptide-free culture.

This clone was detected once. The antigen is undetermined. Before the COVID-19 pandemic, during about 2011-2019, CD4+ T cells were taken from unexposed donors. The cells were cultured for less than twelve days before CD4+ T cells were isolated. Trimming stripped 4 bases from V and 8 bases from J, with 15 bases between. This CDR3 is built from 13 residues. CDR1 and CDR2 from the germline V gene are SGHRS and YFSETQ. Assay: immunoSEQ multiplex PCR; the TCRdb copy retains only in-frame clones and omits some. The sample lists around 15,000 clones, about 77% occurring once. The sequencing input was CD4+ T cells from PBMCs, cultured in vitro. The V and J genes are TRBV5-1 and TRBJ1-2; D is unresolved. This receptor was identified in a human donor in good health. The CDR3 DNA follows: TGCGCCAGCAGCCCCGAGGCAAGTCGGGGCTACACCTTC. Translated, it gives CASSPEASRGYTF.